A single T cell receptor (beta chain) is shown here with its context. Antigen specificity is unknown. This sample was included in a study of a mutant IDH1 vaccine in newly diagnosed glioma. Overall study: Those enrolled had earlier been treated with radiotherapy, temozolomide, or both, mostly both. Study observations and caveats: Among all patients, vaccine-induced immune responses occurred in approximately 93%.

V lost 4 bases to trimming and J lost 0 bases, with 7 bases between them. This CDR3 has 13 amino acids. From germline, CDR1 is SEHNR and CDR2 FQNEAQ (reference sequence). The table came from immunoSEQ multiplex PCR; TCRdb's copy has only in-frame clones and leaves some out. The sample shows roughly 130,000 clones, around three quarters of them seen only once. Time point denoted: week 11, during vaccination. A single vaccine dose contained 300 ug of mutant IDH1 20-mer peptide, and topical imiquimod was used with it. This chain links TRBV7-9 with TRBJ2-7; perhaps D is TRBD1 or TRBD2 (5 bases each). The sequence came from a man aged 40-55 years with glioma. The sequencing here drew on PBMCs, taken from a glioma patient whose treatment included an IDH1 peptide vaccine. CDR3 coding DNA: TGTGCCAGCAGCTGGGACGGCTCCTACGAGCAGTACTTC. This codes for CASSWDGSYEQYF.